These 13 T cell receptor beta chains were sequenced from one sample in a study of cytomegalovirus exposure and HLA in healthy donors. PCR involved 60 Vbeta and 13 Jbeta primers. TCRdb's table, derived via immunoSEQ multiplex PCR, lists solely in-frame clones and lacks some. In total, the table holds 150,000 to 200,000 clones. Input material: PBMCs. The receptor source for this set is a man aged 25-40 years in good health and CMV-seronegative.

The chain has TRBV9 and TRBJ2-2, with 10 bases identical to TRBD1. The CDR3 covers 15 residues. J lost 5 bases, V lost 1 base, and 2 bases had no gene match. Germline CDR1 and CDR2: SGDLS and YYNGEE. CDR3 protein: CASSVSDRGTGELFF. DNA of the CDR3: TGTGCCAGCAGCGTATCGGACAGGGGGACCGGGGAGCTGTTTTTT. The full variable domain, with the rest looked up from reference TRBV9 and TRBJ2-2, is DSGVTQTPKHLITATGQRVTLRCSPRSGDLSVYWYQQSLDQGLQFLIQYYNGEERAKGNILERFSAQQFPDLHSELNLSSLELGDSALYFCASSVSDRGTGELFFGEGSRLTVL.

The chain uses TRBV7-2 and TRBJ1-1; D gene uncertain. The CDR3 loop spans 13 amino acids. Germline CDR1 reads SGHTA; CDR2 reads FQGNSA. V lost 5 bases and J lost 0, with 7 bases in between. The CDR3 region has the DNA TGTGCCAGCAGCCCCGGGATGAACACTGAAGCTTTCTTT. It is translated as CASSPGMNTEAFF.

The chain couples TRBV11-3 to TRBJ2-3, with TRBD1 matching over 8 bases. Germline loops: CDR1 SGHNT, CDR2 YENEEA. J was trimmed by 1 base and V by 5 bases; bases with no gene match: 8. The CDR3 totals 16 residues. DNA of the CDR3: TGTGCCAGCAGCCGTGACAGGGGAGGTGGCACAGATACGCAGTATTTT. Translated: CASSRDRGGGTDTQYF.

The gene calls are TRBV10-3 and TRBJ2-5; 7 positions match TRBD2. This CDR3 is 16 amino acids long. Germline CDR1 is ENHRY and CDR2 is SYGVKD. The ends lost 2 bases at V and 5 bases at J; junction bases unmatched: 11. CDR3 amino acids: CAISERFWEGGETQYF. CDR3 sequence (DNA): TGTGCCATCAGTGAGAGGTTCTGGGAGGGAGGGGAGACCCAGTACTTC.

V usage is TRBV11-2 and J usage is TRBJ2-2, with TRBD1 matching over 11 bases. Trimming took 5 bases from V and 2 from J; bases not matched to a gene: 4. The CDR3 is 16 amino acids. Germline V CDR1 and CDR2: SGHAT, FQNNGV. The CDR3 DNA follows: TGTGCCAGCAGCGGGTGGACAGGGGGCAACACCGGGGAGCTGTTTTTT. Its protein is CASSGWTGGNTGELFF.

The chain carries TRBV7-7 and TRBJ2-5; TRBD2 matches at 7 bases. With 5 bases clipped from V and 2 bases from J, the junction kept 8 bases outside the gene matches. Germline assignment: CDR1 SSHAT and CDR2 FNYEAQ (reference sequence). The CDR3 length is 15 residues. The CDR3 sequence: CASSPERTRQETQYF. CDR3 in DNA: TGTGCCAGCAGCCCGGAAAGGACTAGACAAGAGACCCAGTACTTC.

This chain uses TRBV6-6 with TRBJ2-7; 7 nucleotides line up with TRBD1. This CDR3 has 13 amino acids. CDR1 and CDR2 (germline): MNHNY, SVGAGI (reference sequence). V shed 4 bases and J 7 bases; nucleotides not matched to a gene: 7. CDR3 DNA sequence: TGTGCCAGCAGTTTGTATCAGGGGGAAGAGCAGTACTTC. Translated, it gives CASSLYQGEEQYF.

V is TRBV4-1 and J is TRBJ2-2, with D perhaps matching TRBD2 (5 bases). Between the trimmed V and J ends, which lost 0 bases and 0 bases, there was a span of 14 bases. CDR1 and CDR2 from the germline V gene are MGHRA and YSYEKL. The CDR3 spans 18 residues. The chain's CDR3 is CASSQEGYGEPNTGELFF. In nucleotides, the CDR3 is TGCGCCAGCAGCCAAGAAGGGTATGGGGAGCCGAACACCGGGGAGCTGTTTTTT.

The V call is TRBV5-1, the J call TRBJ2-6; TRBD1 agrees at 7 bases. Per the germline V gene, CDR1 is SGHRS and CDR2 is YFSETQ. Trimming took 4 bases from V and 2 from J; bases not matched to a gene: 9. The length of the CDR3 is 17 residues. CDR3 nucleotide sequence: TGCGCCAGCAGCCAACAACCACAGGGGCCTGGGGCCAACGTCCTGACTTTC. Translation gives CASSQQPQGPGANVLTF.

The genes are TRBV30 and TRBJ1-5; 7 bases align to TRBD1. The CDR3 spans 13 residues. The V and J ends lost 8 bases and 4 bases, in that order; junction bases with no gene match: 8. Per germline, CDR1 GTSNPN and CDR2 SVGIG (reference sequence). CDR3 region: CARGTELNQPQHF. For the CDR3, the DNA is TGTGCCCGGGGGACAGAACTTAATCAGCCCCAGCATTTT.

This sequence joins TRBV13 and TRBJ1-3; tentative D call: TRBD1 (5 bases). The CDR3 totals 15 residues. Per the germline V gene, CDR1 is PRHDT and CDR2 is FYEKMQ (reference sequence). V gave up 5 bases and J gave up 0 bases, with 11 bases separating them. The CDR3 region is CASSGLGVSGNTIYF. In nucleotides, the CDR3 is TGTGCCAGCAGCGGACTAGGGGTCTCTGGAAACACCATATATTTT.

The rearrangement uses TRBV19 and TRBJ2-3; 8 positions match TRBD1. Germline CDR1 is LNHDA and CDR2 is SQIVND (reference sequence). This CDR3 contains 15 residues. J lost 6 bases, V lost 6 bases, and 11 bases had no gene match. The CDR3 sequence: CASRDRAIRRDTQYF. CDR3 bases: TGTGCCAGTAGGGACAGGGCCATCCGTCGGGATACGCAGTATTTT.

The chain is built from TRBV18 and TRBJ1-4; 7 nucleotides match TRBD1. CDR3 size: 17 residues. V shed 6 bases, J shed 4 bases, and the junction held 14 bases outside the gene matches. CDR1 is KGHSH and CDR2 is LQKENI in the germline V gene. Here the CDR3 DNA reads TGTGCCAGCTCGGCGAGATCACAGGGGACCTTTAATGAAAAACTGTTTTTT. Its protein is CASSARSQGTFNEKLFF.